This TCR beta chain was obtained from a study of human versus mouse CDR3 diversity and MHC coevolution. Study at large: The immunoSEQ assay reportedly detects one in 200,000 T cells. Study findings and constraints: By iCHAO1, human TCR beta clonotypes numbered roughly 1.7 million, the most. Most of the three human donors had the lowest clonal inequality.

CDR1 SGHNT and CDR2 YYREEE come from the germline V gene (reference sequence). V dropped 6 bases and J dropped 0 bases, with 16 bases sitting between them. The CDR3 is 15 amino acids. A word on this clone: Its matching antigen is unknown.

Only in-frame clones appear in the TCRdb table, and some are missing; sequencing was by immunoSEQ multiplex PCR. The sample lists about 77,000 clones, approximately 90% seen once, with less than 0.19% in the top ten. Sorting isolated naive CD4 T cells lacking CD45RO and expressing CD62L. This clonotype originated in a person between 25 and 75 years old in good health. The chain links TRBV5-4 to TRBJ2-7, with D possibly being TRBD1 (5 bases). The sample comprised naive CD4+ T cells from blood. Subset meaning: CD45RO-negative CD62L-positive naive CD4 T cells. CDR3 sequence (DNA): TGTGCCAGCATTTCGTTGGACATACTCTCCTACGAGCAGTACTTC. It encodes CASISLDILSYEQYF.